This TCR beta chain was recovered during a study of cytomegalovirus exposure and HLA in healthy donors. Study-level findings and limits: Among TCR beta chains, those listed as cytomegalovirus-associated numbered over 150. Per published reports, the classifier diagnosed cytomegalovirus status with high specificity and sensitivity. Subsequent analysis of the approximately 110 validation repertoires found a tendency for first-cohort TCR clusters to co-occur.

From the 120-subject validation cohort, which was separate from the approximately 720-subject first cohort, the donors were drawn. Assay used: immunoSEQ multiplex PCR; TCRdb lists only in-frame clones, some missing. There are 150,000 to 200,000 clones in the sample; around four fifths occur only once, and around 2.4% lies in the top ten. V lost 7 bases and J lost 1; bases outside the gene matches: 5. CDR1 and CDR2 from the germline V gene are SQVTM and ANQGSEA. The CDR3 is 14 residues long. As concerns this clone: Its antigen remains unidentified.

The rearrangement uses TRBV29-1 and TRBJ1-1; the match to TRBD1 covers 11 bases. This receptor was obtained from a man aged 30 to 39 in good health and CMV-seropositive. What was sequenced was PBMCs. CDR3 nucleotides: TGCAGCGCAGGGACAGGGGGGAGGAACACTGAAGCTTTCTTT. The encoded protein is CSAGTGGRNTEAFF.